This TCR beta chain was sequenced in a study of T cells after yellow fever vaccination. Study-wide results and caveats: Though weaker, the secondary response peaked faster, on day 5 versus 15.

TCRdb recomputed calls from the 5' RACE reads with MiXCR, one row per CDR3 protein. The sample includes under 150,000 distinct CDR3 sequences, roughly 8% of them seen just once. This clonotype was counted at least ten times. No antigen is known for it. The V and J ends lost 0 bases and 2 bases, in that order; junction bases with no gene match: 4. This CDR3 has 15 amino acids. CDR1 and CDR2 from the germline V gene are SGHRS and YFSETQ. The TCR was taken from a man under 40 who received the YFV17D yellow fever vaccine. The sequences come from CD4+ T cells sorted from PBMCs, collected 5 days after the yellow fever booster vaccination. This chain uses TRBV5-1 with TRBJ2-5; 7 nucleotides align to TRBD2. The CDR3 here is CASSLGTSEQETQYF. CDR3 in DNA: TGCGCCAGCAGCTTGGGCACTAGCGAGCAAGAGACCCAGTACTTC. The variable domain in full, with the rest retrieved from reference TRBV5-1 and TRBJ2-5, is KAGVTQTPRYLIKTRGQQVTLSCSPISGHRSVSWYQQTPGQGLQFLFEYFSETQRNKGNFPGRFSGRQFSNSRSEMNVSTLELGDSALYLCASSLGTSEQETQYFGPGTRLLVL.